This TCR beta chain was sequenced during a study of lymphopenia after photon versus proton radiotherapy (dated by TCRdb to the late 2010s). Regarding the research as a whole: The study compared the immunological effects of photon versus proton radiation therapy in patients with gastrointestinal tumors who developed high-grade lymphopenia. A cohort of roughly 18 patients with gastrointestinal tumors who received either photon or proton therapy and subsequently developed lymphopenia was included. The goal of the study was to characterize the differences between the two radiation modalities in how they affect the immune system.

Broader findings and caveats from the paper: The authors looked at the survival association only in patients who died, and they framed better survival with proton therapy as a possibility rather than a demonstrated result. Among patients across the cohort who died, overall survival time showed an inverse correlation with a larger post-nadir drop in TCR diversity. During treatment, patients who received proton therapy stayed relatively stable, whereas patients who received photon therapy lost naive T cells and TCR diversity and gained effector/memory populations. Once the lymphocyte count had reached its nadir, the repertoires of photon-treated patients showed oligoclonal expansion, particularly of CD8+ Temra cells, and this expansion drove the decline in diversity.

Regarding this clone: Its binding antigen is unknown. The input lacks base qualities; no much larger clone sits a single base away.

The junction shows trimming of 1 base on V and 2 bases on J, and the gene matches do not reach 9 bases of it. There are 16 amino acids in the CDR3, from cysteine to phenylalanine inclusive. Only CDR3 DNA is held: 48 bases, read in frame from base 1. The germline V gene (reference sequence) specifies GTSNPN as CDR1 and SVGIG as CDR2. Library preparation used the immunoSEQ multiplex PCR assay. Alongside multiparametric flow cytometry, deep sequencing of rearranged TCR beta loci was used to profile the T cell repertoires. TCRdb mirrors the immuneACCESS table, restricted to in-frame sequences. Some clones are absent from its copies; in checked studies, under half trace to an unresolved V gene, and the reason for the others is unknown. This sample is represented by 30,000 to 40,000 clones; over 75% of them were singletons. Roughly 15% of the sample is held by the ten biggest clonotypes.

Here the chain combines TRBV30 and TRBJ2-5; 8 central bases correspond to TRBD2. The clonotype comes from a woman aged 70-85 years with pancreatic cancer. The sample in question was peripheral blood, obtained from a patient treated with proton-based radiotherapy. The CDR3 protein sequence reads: CAWSEGFTSGQETQYF. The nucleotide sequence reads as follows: TGTGCCTGGAGTGAAGGGTTTACTAGCGGACAAGAGACCCAGTACTTC. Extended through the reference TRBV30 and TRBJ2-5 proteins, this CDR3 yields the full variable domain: SQTIHQWPATLVQPVGSPLSLECTVEGTSNPNLYWYRQAAGRGLQLLFYSVGIGQISSEVPQNLSASRPQDRQFILSSKKLLLSDSGFYLCAWSEGFTSGQETQYFGPGTRLLVL.